Given below is one T cell receptor (beta chain) in context. Its antigen is currently not known. No base-level quality is on record; no much larger clone is a single base apart. The sample is drawn from a study of blood T cell repertoires in COVID-19 (TCRdb year 2020). For the wider study: Samples covering the acute and convalescent phases of COVID-19 were provided by collaborators in the United States, Italy and Spain. The dataset comprised deeply sampled blood TCRbeta repertoires from subjects exposed to, actively infected with, or recovered from COVID-19. The material from the prospective study consisted of cDNA or gDNA derived from T cells, B-cell-depleted T cells, or PBMCs. The sample metadata nearly always contained a de-identified subject ID, COVID-19 status, age in years and sex. The samples were drawn from the first 160 participants of the ongoing ImmuneRACE study and from 1,254 subjects provided by 6 global collaborators. Where available, HLA class I and class II types were taken from metadata supplied by the sample provider and were not determined by assay-based typing. The repertoires were released in a freely available public database meant as a resource for research on the immune response to SARS-CoV-2. The paper as a whole reports these results and caveats: Clinical and demographic metadata were provided uncurated, with the amount varying by source and participant.

At one collaborating source in Seattle, patients were enrolled during active infection and were followed longitudinally through the course of disease. Each collaborating institution followed its own protocols to collect whole blood in K2EDTA tubes. For TCRbeta analysis, collaborator samples were shipped as frozen whole blood, as isolated PBMCs, or as DNA extracted from either sample type. TCRbeta CDR3 regions were amplified from genomic DNA using the immunoSEQ Assay, a bias-controlled multiplex PCR. For the original study's pipeline: The number of nucleated cells in each sample was estimated from the amplification of reference gene primers within the assay. To quantify the absolute abundance of each unique TCRbeta CDR3 rearrangement, sequence reads were collapsed and filtered. Productive Simpson clonality was computed per sample as the square root of Simpson's diversity index over productive rearrangements. As stored in TCRdb, this immuneACCESS dataset retains in-frame rearrangements with V and J assigned. A fraction of the clones does not appear; measured against another copy, unresolved V genes explain less than half of the discrepancy, and the remainder lacks a known reason. The DNA was the basis for D and trimming; V, J and clone size are from that table. The sample table records about 200,000 clones; about 82% of these occur just once. Under 0.95% of the sample lies in the top ten.

The CDR3 spans 12 residues, from the cysteine through the phenylalanine. The entry retains the CDR3 DNA only, 36 bases that are in frame from base 1. The V end loses 5 bases and the J end loses 11 bases, and a stretch of 15 bases separates them. The germline V gene (reference sequence) yields SEHNR for CDR1 and FQNEAQ for CDR2. Sequencing used peripheral blood. The chain was built from TRBV7-9 and TRBJ1-1; the D gene assignment is ambiguous. This TCR was sampled from a man aged 55 to 69 with COVID-19, enrolled during active disease. This receptor has the CDR3 CASSHDASGAFF. The DNA is as follows: TGTGCCAGCAGCCACGATGCGAGCGGTGCTTTCTTT.